The T cell receptor (beta chain) described here comes from a study of blood T cell repertoires in COVID-19. Study at large: Sites in the United States, Italy and Spain provided acute and convalescent COVID-19 samples. Nucleic acid was either cDNA or gDNA, and it came from T cells, B-cell-depleted T cells, or PBMCs.

The CDR3 has 13 residues. V was shortened by 6 bases and J by 5 bases, with 11 bases between the two germline ends. Germline assignment: CDR1 SEHNR and CDR2 FQNEAQ (reference sequence). In the study's own analysis: Scientists estimated how many nucleated cells there were by amplifying reference gene primers. The repertoire was sequenced with immunoSEQ multiplex PCR; TCRdb's copy has only in-frame clones and lacks some. That table supplies the V and J calls and clone size; D and trimming were determined from the DNA. This sample has fewer than 250,000 clones, with about 87% found just once. This clonotype originated in a man between 65 and 85 years old with acute or convalescent COVID-19. Specimen: peripheral blood. The J gene is TRBJ2-1, the V gene TRBV7-9, with D possibly TRBD1 on 6 matching bases. The CDR3 here is CASRRTVDNEQFF. CDR3 bases: TGTGCCAGCAGGCGGACAGTCGACAATGAGCAGTTCTTC.